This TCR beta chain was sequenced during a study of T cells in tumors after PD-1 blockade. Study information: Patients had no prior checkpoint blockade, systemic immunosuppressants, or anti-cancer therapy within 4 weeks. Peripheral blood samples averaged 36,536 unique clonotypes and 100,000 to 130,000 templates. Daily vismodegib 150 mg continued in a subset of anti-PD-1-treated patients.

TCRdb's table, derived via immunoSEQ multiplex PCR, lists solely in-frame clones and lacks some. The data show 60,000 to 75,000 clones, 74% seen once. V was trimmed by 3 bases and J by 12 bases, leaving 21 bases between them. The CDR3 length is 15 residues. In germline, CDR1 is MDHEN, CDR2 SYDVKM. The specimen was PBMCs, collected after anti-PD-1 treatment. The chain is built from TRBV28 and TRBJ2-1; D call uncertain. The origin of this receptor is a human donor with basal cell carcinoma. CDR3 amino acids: CASSFETASSMGQFF. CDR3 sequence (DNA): TGTGCCAGCAGTTTTGAGACCGCCTCGTCTATGGGGCAGTTCTTC.